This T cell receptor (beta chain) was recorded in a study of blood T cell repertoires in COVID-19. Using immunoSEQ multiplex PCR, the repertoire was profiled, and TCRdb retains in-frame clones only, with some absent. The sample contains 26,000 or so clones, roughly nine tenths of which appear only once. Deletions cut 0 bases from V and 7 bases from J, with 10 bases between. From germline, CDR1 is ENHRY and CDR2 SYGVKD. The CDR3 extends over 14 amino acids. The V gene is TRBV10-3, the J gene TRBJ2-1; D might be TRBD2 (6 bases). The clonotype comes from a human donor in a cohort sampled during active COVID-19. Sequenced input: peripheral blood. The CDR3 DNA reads TGTGCCATCAGTGAGTCACGTGGGGGGAATGAGCAGTTCTTC. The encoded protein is CAISESRGGNEQFF.